A single TCR beta chain is shown here with its context. TCRdb reprocessed the 5' RACE reads via MiXCR and lists one record per CDR3 protein. The data show about 53,000 distinct CDR3 sequences, 14% to 15% seen once. This entry comes from a study of T cells of healthy individuals. The TCR originated in a human donor in good health.

The CDR3 is CSVQGGTDTQYF. CDR3 in DNA: TGCAGCGTCCAGGGGGGCACAGATACGCAGTATTTT. The rearrangement links TRBV29-1 to TRBJ2-3, with 7 positions matching TRBD1. The J segment lost 1 base and the V segment lost 6 bases, leaving 1 base of the junction unmatched. The CDR3 runs to 12 residues. In germline, CDR1 is SQVTM, CDR2 ANQGSEA.